This T cell receptor (beta chain) originates from a study of T cells in Graves' hyperthyroidism and ophthalmopathy. General study points: Blood also showed most of the thyroid clonotypes that were expanded above 0.001.

The CDR3 contains 14 residues. Germline loops: CDR1 ENHRY, CDR2 SYGVKD. Trimming removed 10 bases from V and 6 bases from J, with 18 bases in between. The TCR beta CDR3 regions underwent amplification using RNA transcripts as the source. The HTBI primer set drove a first-round RT-PCR of the TCR CDR3. TCRdb fed the multiplex PCR reads into MiXCR, producing one record per CDR3 protein. The repertoire consists of approximately 520,000 distinct CDR3 sequences, with less than 25% occurring once and the leading ten covering about 26%. About this clonotype: The antigen is unknown.

Reasons for excluding patients were uncontrolled infection, other autoimmune disease, pregnancy or lactation. PBMCs stemmed from less than 13 ml fresh peripheral blood. This receptor was obtained from a man aged 18-30 years with Graves' hyperthyroidism. V gene TRBV10-3 combines with J gene TRBJ2-2; D ambiguous. Sequenced input: blood. The CDR3 sequence is CASAGDGGAGELFF. CDR3 DNA: TGTGCCAGCGCCGGTGACGGCGGCGCCGGGGAGCTGTTTTTT.